These 26 T cell receptor beta chains came from one sample sequenced in a study of T cells in Graves' hyperthyroidism and ophthalmopathy. Researchers amplified the TCR beta CDR3 regions from RNA transcripts. The HTBI primer set was used in a first-round RT-PCR of the TCR CDR3. TCRdb itself ran the multiplex PCR reads through MiXCR, one entry per CDR3 protein. The sample contains under 600,000 distinct CDR3 sequences, roughly 15% of which appear only once. The sequencing sample was made of blood. The receptors come from a woman in her 40s with Graves' ophthalmopathy.

The sample holds many counts of this clonotype. The chain uses TRBV5-1 and TRBJ1-1; 7 bases line up with TRBD1. Per germline, CDR1 SGHRS and CDR2 YFSETQ. The CDR3 extends over 15 amino acids. V lost 4 bases, J lost 5 bases, and 11 bases stayed unmatched. CDR3 in DNA: TGCGCCAGCAGCCCTGACTATGCGGGACAGACTGAAGCTTTCTTT. It is translated as CASSPDYAGQTEAFF. Combining the CDR3 with reference TRBV5-1 and TRBJ1-1 gives the whole variable domain KAGVTQTPRYLIKTRGQQVTLSCSPISGHRSVSWYQQTPGQGLQFLFEYFSETQRNKGNFPGRFSGRQFSNSRSEMNVSTLELGDSALYLCASSPDYAGQTEAFFGQGTRLTVV.

This CDR3 is CASSQGQRLREKLFF. The CDR3 DNA reads TGCGCCAGCAGCCAAGGACAACGCCTAAGGGAAAAACTGTTTTTT. This chain joins TRBV4-1 and TRBJ1-4; no definite D call. Germline CDR1 and CDR2: MGHRA and YSYEKL. Trimming removed 1 base from V and 8 bases from J, with 14 bases in between. The CDR3 extends over 15 amino acids.

V and J are TRBV20-1 and TRBJ2-1, with no clear D. Between the trimmed V and J ends, which lost 5 bases and 0 bases, there was a span of 8 bases. The germline V gene encodes CDR1 DFQATT and CDR2 SNEGSKA (reference sequence). This CDR3 contains 13 residues. The CDR3 protein is CSAAAISYNEQFF. In DNA form, the CDR3 reads TGCAGTGCTGCAGCTATCTCCTACAATGAGCAGTTCTTC.

This clonotype occurred many times. This chain links TRBV5-1 with TRBJ1-2; 9 bases agree with TRBD1. V lost 4 bases and J lost 6; bases outside the gene matches: 7. The germline V gene has CDR1 SGHRS and CDR2 YFSETQ. This CDR3 comprises 14 residues. The CDR3 DNA reads as TGCGCCAGCAGCCCGACAGGGGGAGAGGATGGCTACACCTTC. Amino acids: CASSPTGGEDGYTF.

The table lists this clonotype with a few counts. CDR3 sequence: CASSQERRDRGRGGYTF. Written as DNA, the CDR3 is TGCGCCAGCAGCCAAGAGAGGAGGGACAGGGGGCGAGGTGGCTACACCTTC. The genes are TRBV4-1 and TRBJ1-2; 12 bases line up with TRBD1. The V gene end was trimmed by 0 bases and the J gene end by 7 bases; junction bases not matched to a gene: 9. This CDR3 is 17 amino acids long. Germline V gives CDR1 MGHRA, CDR2 YSYEKL.

This clonotype occurred a few times. The J gene is TRBJ1-4, the V gene TRBV20-1; D may be TRBD1 (6 bases). With 7 bases removed from V and 7 bases from J, the gap between germline ends came to 16 bases. The V gene's germline CDR1 is DFQATT and CDR2 SNEGSKA (reference sequence). CDR3 length equals 13 residues. The CDR3 DNA sequence: TGCAGTGTCAGGAGGGGGGGTGCTGAAAAACTGTTTTTT. Protein sequence: CSVRRGGAEKLFF.

This clonotype occurred many times. The chain employs TRBV7-8 and TRBJ1-5, with D maybe TRBD1 (5 bases). CDR3 length: 18 amino acids. Germline-derived CDR1 and CDR2 are SGHVS and FQNEAQ. V was clipped by 5 bases and J by 2 bases, with 22 bases between them. The CDR3 region is CASSERGTLSLGNQPQHF. CDR3 DNA: TGTGCCAGCAGCGAACGAGGGACTCTCAGCTTGGGCAATCAGCCCCAGCATTTT.

This clonotype turned up a few times. This chain uses TRBV9 with TRBJ2-3; 9 bases are a match to TRBD2. After removal of 0 bases from V and 4 bases from J, the junction contained 3 bases not matched to a gene. The CDR3 is 15 residues long. Germline V gene data show CDR1 as SGDLS and CDR2 as YYNGEE. This chain's CDR3 is CASSVGAGGPDTQYF. CDR3 nucleotide sequence: TGTGCCAGCAGCGTAGGAGCGGGGGGTCCAGATACGCAGTATTTT.

Turning to this clonotype: A much more abundant neighbour one base away suggests this may be a read error. The rearrangement uses TRBV13 and TRBJ1-1; D remains ambiguous. Germline V gene lookup returns CDR1 PRHDT and CDR2 FYEKMQ (reference sequence). Trimming cost V 5 bases and J 0 bases, with 13 bases left between them. This CDR3 is built from 15 residues. As DNA, the CDR3 is TGTGCCAGCAGCCCCCAGCGGTATTTGAACACTGAAGCTTTCTTT. Its translation: CASSPQRYLNTEAFF. Full variable domain (rest looked up from reference TRBV13 and TRBJ1-1): AAGVIQSPRHLIKEKRETATLKCYPIPRHDTVYWYQQGPGQDPQFLISFYEKMQSDKGSIPDRFSAQQFSDYHSELNMSSLELGDSALYFCASSPQRYLNTEAFFGQGTRLTVV.

This clonotype has a handful of counts. The chain couples TRBV5-1 to TRBJ1-2, with D possibly TRBD1 on 6 matching bases. Germline CDR1 is SGHRS and CDR2 is YFSETQ. The V end lost 0 bases, the J end lost 3 bases, and 9 bases lay between the germline ends. This CDR3 comprises 14 residues. CDR3 region: CASSLEAGDYGYTF. In nucleotides, the CDR3 is TGCGCCAGCAGCTTGGAAGCAGGGGACTATGGCTACACCTTC.

This clonotype was seen a single time. V usage is TRBV5-1 and J usage is TRBJ2-7; 8 bases agree with TRBD1. The germline V gene has CDR1 SGHRS and CDR2 YFSETQ. This CDR3 has 15 residues. The V gene end was trimmed by 4 bases and the J gene end by 3 bases; junction bases not matched to a gene: 9. CDR3 residues: CASSRGQARDYEQYF. The CDR3 nucleotides are TGCGCCAGCAGCCGGGGACAGGCCCGGGACTACGAGCAGTACTTC.

This clonotype occurred many times. The chain has TRBV6-1 and TRBJ1-2; TRBD1 agrees at 10 bases. V lost 7 bases to trimming and J lost 0 bases; unmatched junction nucleotides: 5. CDR3 size: 15 residues. Germline-derived CDR1 and CDR2 are MNHNS and SASEGT. CDR3 nucleotides: TGTGCCAGCATCGACAGGGGGCTTACTAACTATGGCTACACCTTC. It specifies CASIDRGLTNYGYTF.

The chain carries TRBV4-2 and TRBJ1-5, with D possibly being TRBD1 (5 bases). V lost 0 bases to trimming and J lost 7 bases, with 13 bases between them. Germline CDR1 is LGHNA and CDR2 is YNFKEQ. CDR3 length: 15 amino acids. CDR3 sequence (DNA): TGTGCCAGCAGCCAAGATTGGGATGGGGACCAGCCCCAGCATTTT. This encodes CASSQDWDGDQPQHF.

This clonotype was counted ten times or more. The rearrangement links TRBV7-9 to TRBJ1-1; D is unresolved. The V gene's germline CDR1 is SEHNR and CDR2 FQNEAQ (reference sequence). Trimming shortened V by 1 base and J by 3 bases, and 9 bases separated the two germline ends. The CDR3 spans 14 residues. CDR3 DNA: TGTGCCAGCAGCTTAGGACGGACTCACACTGAAGCTTTCTTT. Translating it yields CASSLGRTHTEAFF.

There are many counts of this clonotype. The chain is built from TRBV5-1 and TRBJ2-3; D perhaps matches TRBD1 (6 bases). The length of the CDR3 is 16 residues. Germline V gene lookup returns CDR1 SGHRS and CDR2 YFSETQ. V was shortened by 4 bases and J by 0 bases, with 15 bases between the two germline ends. The CDR3 sequence: CASSPHTGSSTDTQYF. CDR3 bases: TGCGCCAGCAGCCCCCATACAGGGAGTAGCACAGATACGCAGTATTTT.

This clonotype was seen a handful of times. The chain links TRBV12-3 or TRBV12-4 to TRBJ1-1; a possible D gene is TRBD1 (6 bases). This CDR3 spans 15 amino acids. The V gene lost 3 bases and the J gene lost 4 bases, with 15 bases spanning the gap. This chain's CDR3 is CASSFGGDIGTEAFF. In DNA, the CDR3 is TGTGCCAGCAGTTTTGGTGGGGACATCGGCACTGAAGCTTTCTTT.

Many counts were recorded for this clonotype. The J gene is TRBJ1-1, the V gene TRBV2; 8 bases align to TRBD1. Germline V gives CDR1 SNHLY, CDR2 FYNNEI. This CDR3 is built from 16 residues. After removal of 9 bases from V and 0 bases from J, the junction contained 12 bases not matched to a gene. The CDR3 nucleotides read TGTGCCAGTGGAGCGGGGACAGGAGGCTTGAACACTGAAGCTTTCTTT. Its translation: CASGAGTGGLNTEAFF.

This chain joins TRBV7-2 and TRBJ1-5; 7 bases are shared with TRBD1. V lost 3 bases, J lost 3 bases, and 5 bases stayed unmatched. Germline lookup yields CDR1 SGHTA and CDR2 FQGNSA. The CDR3 sequence is 15 residues long. In nucleotides, the CDR3 is TGTGCCAGCAGCTTGGGACAGACTAACAATCAGCCCCAGCATTTT. The encoded protein is CASSLGQTNNQPQHF.

This clonotype was counted many times. The rearrangement uses TRBV28 and TRBJ2-1; TRBD2 matches at 9 bases. After removal of 7 bases from V and 6 bases from J, the junction contained 10 bases not matched to a gene. Germline-derived CDR1 and CDR2 are MDHEN and SYDVKM. This CDR3 is 15 amino acids long. CDR3 DNA sequence: TGTGCCAGCATAGGCGGGACTAGCATCGGCAATGAGCAGTTCTTC. This encodes CASIGGTSIGNEQFF. Filled out from reference TRBV28 and TRBJ2-1, the complete variable domain reads DVKVTQSSRYLVKRTGEKVFLECVQDMDHENMFWYRQDPGLGLRLIYFSYDVKMKEKGDIPEGYSVSREKKERFSLILESASTNQTSMYLCASIGGTSIGNEQFFGPGTRLTVL.

This clonotype has at least ten counts. This chain uses TRBV20-1 with TRBJ2-1; D is unresolved. CDR1 and CDR2 (germline): DFQATT, SNEGSKA (reference sequence). The CDR3 is 14 residues long. With 5 bases removed from V and 4 bases from J, the gap between germline ends came to 15 bases. CDR3 residues: CSAPPPQRYNEQFF. In DNA form, the CDR3 reads TGCAGTGCTCCACCCCCCCAGAGGTACAATGAGCAGTTCTTC.

The table lists this clonotype with many counts. This sequence joins TRBV18 and TRBJ2-1, with a tentative D call TRBD2 (5 bases). Germline V gene data show CDR1 as KGHSH and CDR2 as LQKENI. The CDR3 is made up of 13 amino acids. V was trimmed by 0 bases and J by 7 bases, leaving 7 bases between them. CDR3 residues: CASSPPTSNEQFF. The DNA of the CDR3 is TGTGCCAGCTCACCACCCACTAGTAATGAGCAGTTCTTC.

In the case of this clonotype: A much larger clonotype is one base distant, so this may be a read error. The genes are TRBV12-3 or TRBV12-4 and TRBJ1-5; the match to TRBD1 covers 8 bases. The CDR3 contains 15 residues. The DNA of the CDR3 is TGTGTCAGCAGTTGGGACAGGTCGAGTGGGCAGCCCCAGCATTTT. The encoded protein is CVSSWDRSSGQPQHF.

This clonotype showed up many times. This sequence joins TRBV18 and TRBJ2-7, with 9 bases fitting TRBD1. The V gene end was trimmed by 0 bases and the J gene end by 4 bases; junction bases not matched to a gene: 4. Germline assignment: CDR1 KGHSH and CDR2 LQKENI. This CDR3 spans 15 amino acids. The CDR3 loop reads CASSPPGQGLYEQYF. CDR3 coding DNA: TGTGCCAGCTCACCACCGGGACAGGGTTTATACGAGCAGTACTTC.

At least ten counts were recorded for this clonotype. The V and J genes are TRBV20-1 and TRBJ1-1; tentative D call: TRBD1 (5 bases). Germline lookup yields CDR1 DFQATT and CDR2 SNEGSKA (reference sequence). Deletions cut 3 bases from V and 3 bases from J, with 14 bases between. The CDR3 has 14 amino acids. The CDR3 DNA sequence: TGCAGTGCTAGGGAGGGGCAGGTGGACACTGAAGCTTTCTTT. Amino acids: CSAREGQVDTEAFF.

At least ten counts were recorded for this clonotype. The chain recombines TRBV20-1 with TRBJ2-1; D call uncertain. The CDR3 sequence is 11 residues long. Germline CDR1 is DFQATT and CDR2 is SNEGSKA (reference sequence). V was shortened by 0 bases and J by 5 bases, with 2 bases between the two germline ends. The DNA for the CDR3 is TGCAGTGCTAGAGATAACAATGAGCAGTTCTTC. Its translation: CSARDNNEQFF.

The chain is built from TRBV6-2 or TRBV6-3 and TRBJ2-7, with 8 bases aligning to TRBD1. V shed 5 bases and J 7 bases; nucleotides not matched to a gene: 10. Germline V gene data show CDR1 as MNHEY and CDR2 as SVGEGT. CDR3 length: 14 residues. The DNA for the CDR3 is TGTGCCAGCAGTCCCAGGACAGGGCCGGGGGAGCAGTACTTC. It yields the protein CASSPRTGPGEQYF.